The 9 T cell receptor beta chains below come from one sample, sequenced in a study of CD8+ T cells in alopecia areata. Reverse transcribed after extraction, RNA yielded cDNA as the sequencing template. The data were produced by immunoSEQ multiplex PCR, yet TCRdb's version contains in-frame clones alone and is incomplete. The sample has about 200,000 clones, roughly 60% seen once. Treatment given: oral pan-JAK inhibitor, 5-10 mg twice daily. The sample in question was CD4+ T cells sorted from blood, obtained at week 24, from a patient treated with tofacitinib. These receptors originate from a human donor with alopecia areata.

V gene TRBV15 combines with J gene TRBJ1-5, with 10 nucleotides matching TRBD1. The J segment lost 6 bases and the V segment lost 5 bases, leaving 7 bases of the junction unmatched. The CDR3 consists of 15 residues. Germline V CDR1 and CDR2: LNHNV, YYDKDF (reference sequence). DNA for the CDR3: TGTGCCACCAGCGCCGGGACAGGGGTGGGTCAGCCCCAGCATTTT. Its protein product is CATSAGTGVGQPQHF. The full variable domain, rest sourced from reference TRBV15 and TRBJ1-5, is DAMVIQNPRYQVTQFGKPVTLSCSQTLNHNVMYWYQQKSSQAPKLLFHYYDKDFNNEADTPDNFQSRRPNTSFCFLDIRSPGLGDTAMYLCATSAGTGVGQPQHFGDGTRLSIL.

The chain recombines TRBV5-1 with TRBJ2-3; D remains ambiguous. Trimming stripped 3 bases from V and 6 bases from J, with 8 bases between. Germline lookup yields CDR1 SGHRS and CDR2 YFSETQ. The length of the CDR3 is 12 residues. DNA of the CDR3: TGCGCCAGCAGCTGGGGTGAGGATACGCAGTATTTT. Encoded protein: CASSWGEDTQYF.

This clone was counted once. The rearrangement links TRBV7-7 to TRBJ2-7, with D tentatively TRBD1 (6 bases). The germline V and J ends were trimmed by 5 bases and 5 bases, with 16 bases remaining between them. The CDR3 extends over 14 amino acids. Germline values: CDR1 SSHAT, CDR2 FNYEAQ (reference sequence). This CDR3 reads CASSPQDSVHEQYF. CDR3 DNA: TGTGCCAGCAGCCCCCAGGACAGTGTCCACGAGCAGTACTTC.

V is TRBV29-1 and J is TRBJ2-1; 9 positions agree with TRBD2. Per germline, CDR1 SQVTM and CDR2 ANQGSEA. CDR3 length: 14 residues. The V segment lost 6 bases and the J segment 6 bases; nucleotides outside the gene matches: 9. CDR3 in DNA: TGCAGCGTCAAATCAAGCGGGGGGCCCAATGAGCAGTTCTTC. Its protein product is CSVKSSGGPNEQFF.

This clone was recorded a few times. The V call is TRBV7-9, the J call TRBJ1-6; 7 positions match TRBD1. V gave up 5 bases and J gave up 7 bases; unmatched junction bases: 8. This CDR3 region has 15 residues. CDR1 is SEHNR, CDR2 FQNEAQ, per germline (reference sequence). CDR3 sequence (DNA): TGTGCCAGCAGCCCGACTGGGACAGTCAATTCACCCCTCCACTTT. Translation: CASSPTGTVNSPLHF.

The chain carries TRBV5-6 and TRBJ1-1, with 7 nucleotides matching TRBD1. This CDR3 contains 12 residues. V lost 4 bases and J lost 7; bases outside the gene matches: 4. The germline V gene has CDR1 SGHDT and CDR2 YYEEEE. The chain's CDR3 is CASSKRTGEAFF. The CDR3 DNA reads as TGTGCCAGCAGCAAAAGGACAGGTGAAGCTTTCTTT. Full variable domain (remainder filled in from reference TRBV5-6 and TRBJ1-1): DAGVTQSPTHLIKTRGQQVTLRCSPKSGHDTVSWYQQALGQGPQFIFQYYEEEERQRGNFPDRFSGHQFPNYSSELNVNALLLGDSALYLCASSKRTGEAFFGQGTRLTVV.

The rearrangement links TRBV7-9 to TRBJ2-1; D gene uncertain. There are 16 residues in the CDR3. The germline CDR1 and CDR2 sequences are SEHNR and FQNEAQ (reference sequence). The V and J ends lost 5 bases and 0 bases respectively, with 14 bases between them. The CDR3, as DNA: TGTGCCAGCAGCCCGTCACTTCTCCGCTCCTACAATGAGCAGTTCTTC. Translated: CASSPSLLRSYNEQFF.

V and J are TRBV9 and TRBJ2-1, with 7 bases identical to TRBD2. Trimming removed 6 bases from V and 1 base from J; junction bases left unmatched: 10. The V gene's germline CDR1 is SGDLS and CDR2 YYNGEE. The CDR3 length is 16 residues. The CDR3 is CASTPPGGFSYNEQFF. In DNA, the CDR3 is TGTGCCAGCACCCCACCGGGGGGATTTTCCTACAATGAGCAGTTCTTC. Together with reference TRBV9 and TRBJ2-1, the CDR3 gives the full variable domain: DSGVTQTPKHLITATGQRVTLRCSPRSGDLSVYWYQQSLDQGLQFLIQYYNGEERAKGNILERFSAQQFPDLHSELNLSSLELGDSALYFCASTPPGGFSYNEQFFGPGTRLTVL.

V is TRBV10-3 and J is TRBJ2-1; TRBD1 agrees at 9 bases. This CDR3 contains 16 residues. CDR1 is ENHRY and CDR2 is SYGVKD in the germline V gene. The V and J ends lost 8 bases and 0 bases, in that order; junction bases with no gene match: 8. The CDR3 loop reads CAIATGTGSSYNEQFF. In DNA, the CDR3 is TGTGCCATCGCAACCGGGACAGGGAGCTCCTACAATGAGCAGTTCTTC.